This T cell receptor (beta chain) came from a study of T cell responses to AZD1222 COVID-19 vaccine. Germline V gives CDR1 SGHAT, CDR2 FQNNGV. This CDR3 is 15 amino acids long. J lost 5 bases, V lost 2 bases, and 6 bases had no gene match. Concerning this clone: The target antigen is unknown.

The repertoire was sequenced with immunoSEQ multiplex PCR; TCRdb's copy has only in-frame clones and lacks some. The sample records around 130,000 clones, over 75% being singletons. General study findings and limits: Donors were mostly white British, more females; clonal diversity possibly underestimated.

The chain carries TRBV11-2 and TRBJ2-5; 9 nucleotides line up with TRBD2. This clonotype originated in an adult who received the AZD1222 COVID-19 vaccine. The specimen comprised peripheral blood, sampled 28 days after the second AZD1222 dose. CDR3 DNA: TGTGCCAGCAGCTTACGCGGGGGGGCTATGGAGACCCAGTACTTC. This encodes CASSLRGGAMETQYF.